Included here is one TCR beta chain sequence, with context. The antigen remains undetermined. From the germline J gene comes the end of the CDR3, since the read stops 3 residues before it. Libraries were prepared by immunoSEQ multiplex PCR; TCRdb keeps only in-frame clonotypes and omits some of them. The sample counts about 34,000 clones, none seen once; the ten largest own under 30%. These data belong to a study of T cell clonality in common variable immunodeficiency. The study, taken as a whole, reports: Fewer deletions and N-nucleotide insertions were reportedly seen in common variable immunodeficiency TCR beta sequences.

CDR3 size: 13 residues. V was cut by 5 bases and J by 2 bases, with 10 bases left in between. Germline-derived CDR1 and CDR2 are LNHDA and SQIVND (reference sequence). The sequenced sample consisted of peripheral blood mononuclear cells. This chain joins TRBV19 and TRBJ2-7; D possibly corresponds to TRBD2 (6 bases). The sequence came from a human donor with common variable immunodeficiency. CDR3 sequence reads: CASSHSGAYEQYF. The sequenced part of the CDR3 DNA is TGTGCCAGTAGTCATAGCGGAGCCTACGAG. The full variable domain, its missing parts supplied by reference TRBV19 and TRBJ2-7, is DGGITQSPKYLFRKEGQNVTLSCEQNLNHDAMYWYRQDPGQGLRLIYYSQIVNDFQKGDIAEGYSVSREKKESFPLTVTSAQKNPTAFYLCASSHSGAYEQYFGPGTRLTVT.